These 27 T cell receptor beta chains came from one sample sequenced in a study of CD4 T cells in relation to SARS-CoV-2 and coronaviruses. Clones were read by immunoSEQ multiplex PCR, and TCRdb kept only the in-frame ones, dropping some. The sample has 40,000 to 50,000 clones; approximately 80% are singletons. No antigen has been assigned to these receptors. The sample comprised naive CD4+ T cells from PBMCs, cultured in vitro. Specified subset: naive CD4+ T cells isolated by negative enrichment. The receptors shown here come from an adult with COVID-19.

The chain is built from TRBV12-5 and TRBJ2-7; 8 bases fit TRBD2. This CDR3 is built from 16 residues. Trimming took 9 bases from V and 2 from J; bases not matched to a gene: 15. The germline V gene has CDR1 LGHNT and CDR2 FRNRAP. CDR3 loop: CARSTGKLAATYEQYF. CDR3 nucleotide sequence: TGTGCTAGGAGCACGGGAAAACTAGCGGCAACCTACGAGCAGTACTTC. Supplemented by reference TRBV12-5 and TRBJ2-7, the full variable domain reads DARVTQTPRHKVTEMGQEVTMRCQPILGHNTVFWYRQTMMQGLELLAYFRNRAPLDDSGMPKDRFSAEMPDATLATLKIQPSEPRDSAVYFCARSTGKLAATYEQYFGPGTRLTVT.

The chain links TRBV27 to TRBJ2-7, with D possibly matching TRBD2 (6 bases). The germline V gene encodes CDR1 MNHEY and CDR2 SMNVEV (reference sequence). This CDR3 is 13 amino acids long. Trimming removed 11 bases from V and 4 bases from J, with 18 bases in between. The CDR3: CAAGWGGVYEQYF. For the CDR3, the DNA is TGTGCCGCCGGCTGGGGAGGTGTGTACGAGCAGTACTTC.

The CDR3 reads CAWRQVPNTEAFF. CDR3 nucleotide sequence: TGTGCCTGGAGACAGGTCCCGAACACTGAAGCTTTCTTT. This chain links TRBV30 with TRBJ1-1; TRBD1 is a possible D gene (5 bases). The V end lost 3 bases, the J end lost 1 base, and 9 bases lay between the germline ends. Looked up from germline, CDR1 is GTSNPN and CDR2 is SVGIG (reference sequence). This CDR3 contains 13 residues.

The chain recombines TRBV6-2 or TRBV6-3 with TRBJ2-1; TRBD2 matches 10 bases. This CDR3 is 18 amino acids long. J gave up 8 bases and V 2 bases, and 15 bases lay outside the gene matches. Germline V gene lookup returns CDR1 MNHEY and CDR2 SVGEGT. The CDR3 is CASSYPTASGRSMDEQFF. Written as DNA, the CDR3 is TGTGCCAGCAGTTACCCCACGGCTAGCGGGAGATCTATGGATGAGCAGTTCTTC.

The chain uses TRBV11-3 and TRBJ2-1, with 9 bases aligning to TRBD2. Germline V gene lookup returns CDR1 SGHNT and CDR2 YENEEA. The CDR3 is 18 amino acids. V was clipped by 1 base and J by 9 bases; unmatched bases: 16. This CDR3 is CASSLVALQAGGRVEQFF. In DNA form, the CDR3 reads TGTGCCAGCAGCTTAGTAGCGCTCCAAGCGGGCGGGAGGGTTGAGCAGTTCTTC.

The chain combines TRBV15 with TRBJ1-4, with D tentatively TRBD1 (6 bases). CDR3 size: 21 residues. V was shortened by 2 bases and J by 6 bases, with 31 bases between the two germline ends. Germline loops: CDR1 LNHNV, CDR2 YYDKDF (reference sequence). The CDR3 protein is CATSRSPSGRGGSVLDEKLFF. The CDR3 DNA follows: TGTGCCACCAGCAGATCCCCTTCGGGCAGGGGAGGCTCTGTGCTGGATGAAAAACTGTTTTTT.

The genes are TRBV7-8 and TRBJ1-3; perhaps TRBD1 as D (6 bases). Per the germline V gene, CDR1 is SGHVS and CDR2 is FQNEAQ. The V end lost 1 base, the J end lost 9 bases, and 13 bases lay between the germline ends. This CDR3 contains 14 residues. The CDR3 loop is CASSLGQGTGTIYF. The CDR3 DNA reads as TGTGCCAGCAGCTTAGGGCAGGGGACGGGCACCATATATTTT.

The chain combines TRBV28 with TRBJ1-1; tentatively, D is TRBD1 (6 bases). Trimming cost V 1 base and J 6 bases, with 12 bases left between them. Germline V gives CDR1 MDHEN, CDR2 SYDVKM. The CDR3 is 14 residues long. CDR3 loop: CASSLLQGFSEAFF. The CDR3 DNA is TGTGCCAGCAGTTTATTACAGGGTTTCTCTGAAGCTTTCTTT.

The rearrangement uses TRBV7-2 and TRBJ2-2; 14 bases align to TRBD2. J was trimmed by 5 bases and V by 4 bases; bases with no gene match: 3. CDR1 SGHTA and CDR2 FQGNSA come from the germline V gene. The CDR3 is made up of 16 amino acids. CDR3 sequence (DNA): TGTGCCAGCAGCTCCGGACTAGCGGGAGGTACCGGGGAGCTGTTTTTT. Its translation: CASSSGLAGGTGELFF.

V gene TRBV15 combines with J gene TRBJ1-5; TRBD1 might be the D (5 bases). The CDR3 is made up of 15 amino acids. V was pared by 0 bases and J by 5 bases, with 11 bases between. The germline V gene has CDR1 LNHNV and CDR2 YYDKDF (reference sequence). CDR3 protein: CATSRDKGSHQPQHF. The CDR3 nucleotides are TGTGCCACCAGCAGAGATAAGGGGAGCCATCAGCCCCAGCATTTT.

The V call is TRBV2, the J call TRBJ2-7, with 10 bases identical to TRBD2. The CDR3 sequence is 16 residues long. With 5 bases clipped from V and 1 base from J, the junction kept 8 bases outside the gene matches. Germline V CDR1 and CDR2: SNHLY, FYNNEI. The CDR3 sequence: CASSSRGGLASYEQYF. For the CDR3, the DNA is TGTGCCAGCAGTAGTCGGGGGGGACTAGCGTCCTACGAGCAGTACTTC.

The chain is built from TRBV30 and TRBJ2-1, with unresolved D. V dropped 3 bases and J dropped 6 bases, with 6 bases sitting between them. This CDR3 is 11 amino acids long. Germline CDR1 is GTSNPN and CDR2 is SVGIG (reference sequence). CDR3 sequence: CAWSQVNEQFF. The CDR3 nucleotides read TGTGCCTGGAGCCAGGTCAATGAGCAGTTCTTC.

In its sample, this clone was seen once. The chain joins TRBV30 to TRBJ2-2; 8 bases are a match to TRBD2. The germline V gene encodes CDR1 GTSNPN and CDR2 SVGIG (reference sequence). Trimming at V came to 1 base and at J to 1 base, leaving 5 bases not matched to a gene. The CDR3 covers 16 residues. The CDR3 DNA reads TGTGCCTGGAGTGCCGGGCTAGCGGGGAACACCGGGGAGCTGTTTTTT. Translation gives CAWSAGLAGNTGELFF.

V and J are TRBV5-4 and TRBJ1-5, with 9 positions matching TRBD1. The CDR3 spans 16 residues. The V gene end was trimmed by 2 bases and the J gene end by 6 bases; junction bases not matched to a gene: 9. The germline V gene encodes CDR1 SGHNT and CDR2 YYREEE (reference sequence). The CDR3 region has the DNA TGTGCCAGCAGCTTAAGGGGACAGGGAGGTAGTCAGCCCCAGCATTTT. It yields the protein CASSLRGQGGSQPQHF.

V gene TRBV2 combines with J gene TRBJ2-3, with D unresolved. The CDR3 totals 16 residues. The V end lost 4 bases, the J end lost 0 bases, and 14 bases lay between the germline ends. Germline V lookup: CDR1 SNHLY, CDR2 FYNNEI. The CDR3 spells CASSAEQHPSTDTQYF. The CDR3 DNA is TGTGCCAGCAGTGCTGAACAGCACCCTAGCACAGATACGCAGTATTTT.

The chain combines TRBV7-8 with TRBJ2-4, with D perhaps matching TRBD1 (6 bases). V was trimmed by 4 bases and J by 1 base, leaving 11 bases between them. CDR1 SGHVS and CDR2 FQNEAQ come from the germline V gene. There are 15 residues in the CDR3. The CDR3 is CASSSKQGAKNIQYF. The CDR3 DNA reads as TGTGCCAGCAGCTCAAAGCAGGGGGCCAAAAACATTCAGTACTTC.

DNA for the CDR3: TGTGCCAGCAGCTTAGATCGGGGGCGGCACGAGACCCAGTACTTC. Translating gives CASSLDRGRHETQYF. The rearrangement uses TRBV11-2 and TRBJ2-5; the D gene could be TRBD1 or TRBD2 (6 bases each). The ends were cut back, 0 bases at V and 5 bases at J, with 13 bases in the middle. CDR3 length: 15 amino acids. CDR1 is SGHAT, CDR2 FQNNGV, per germline.

V and J are TRBV19 and TRBJ2-1, with TRBD2 matching 10 bases. Germline V gene sequence: CDR1 LNHDA, CDR2 SQIVND (reference sequence). Germline trimming cut 5 bases from V and 6 bases from J; bases unmatched to any gene: 13. The length of the CDR3 is 17 residues. The CDR3 here is CASSPRTSGSSSNEQFF. CDR3 nucleotides: TGTGCCAGTAGTCCCCGGACTAGCGGATCCTCTTCCAATGAGCAGTTCTTC.

The chain has TRBV18 and TRBJ2-7, with TRBD1 identical over 7 bases. The CDR3 covers 14 residues. J lost 3 bases, V lost 2 bases, and 4 bases had no gene match. Looked up from germline, CDR1 is KGHSH and CDR2 is LQKENI. The CDR3 DNA follows: TGTGCCAGCTCACCAGGGACAGATATCTACGAGCAGTACTTC. Its protein is CASSPGTDIYEQYF.

The chain has TRBV14 and TRBJ2-1; TRBD2 is a possible D gene (6 bases). The CDR3 length is 15 residues. V was clipped by 5 bases and J by 3 bases, with 14 bases between them. Per the germline V gene, CDR1 is SGHDN and CDR2 is FVKESK. The CDR3 coding sequence is TGTGCCAGCAGCTCGGGGTGGGGGGACTACAATGAGCAGTTCTTC. It is translated as CASSSGWGDYNEQFF.

This clone was seen a few times. The rearrangement links TRBV4-1 to TRBJ2-7; 7 bases agree with TRBD2. J was trimmed by 2 bases and V by 2 bases; bases with no gene match: 3. CDR1 is MGHRA and CDR2 is YSYEKL in the germline V gene. The CDR3 loop spans 14 amino acids. This chain's CDR3 is CASSQQRGPYEQYF. In DNA, the CDR3 is TGCGCCAGCAGCCAACAGCGGGGTCCCTACGAGCAGTACTTC.

This sequence joins TRBV19 and TRBJ1-4; 7 nucleotides agree with TRBD1. J gave up 6 bases and V 5 bases, and 9 bases lay outside the gene matches. The CDR3 extends over 15 amino acids. From germline, CDR1 is LNHDA and CDR2 SQIVND (reference sequence). CDR3 DNA sequence: TGTGCCAGTAGTGCCAGACAGGGTGGTGATGAAAAACTGTTTTTT. It translates to CASSARQGGDEKLFF.

The chain is built from TRBV7-2 and TRBJ1-3; D is unresolved. Trimming pared 1 base from V and 8 bases from J, leaving 6 bases between. The CDR3 runs to 12 residues. Germline V gives CDR1 SGHTA, CDR2 FQGNSA. CDR3: CASSLVGYTIYF. CDR3 coding DNA: TGTGCCAGCAGCTTAGTGGGTTACACCATATATTTT.

The chain couples TRBV7-9 to TRBJ2-1, with D perhaps matching TRBD2 (5 bases). The germline CDR1 and CDR2 sequences are SEHNR and FQNEAQ (reference sequence). V was pared by 4 bases and J by 10 bases, with 8 bases between. The CDR3 runs to 11 residues. CDR3 region: CASSSQREQFF. Written as DNA, the CDR3 is TGTGCCAGCAGCTCCCAGCGGGAGCAGTTCTTC.

The J gene is TRBJ2-3, the V gene TRBV28, with 9 bases that match TRBD2. Losses at the gene ends were 3 bases for V and 6 bases for J; bases not matched to a gene: 7. This CDR3 spans 15 amino acids. Germline V lookup: CDR1 MDHEN, CDR2 SYDVKM. CDR3 DNA: TGTGCCAGCAGTTTCGGTAGCGGGAGACCTGATACGCAGTATTTT. It is translated as CASSFGSGRPDTQYF.

This clone has more than one count but fewer than ten. V is TRBV20-1 and J is TRBJ2-1, with D possibly being TRBD2 (7 bases). The CDR3 contains 14 residues. CDR1 is DFQATT and CDR2 is SNEGSKA in the germline V gene (reference sequence). Trimming took 3 bases from V and 7 from J, leaving 16 bases between them. CDR3 in DNA: TGCAGTGCTAGTATGGGGGGGCTCGAAAATGAGCAGTTCTTC. It codes for CSASMGGLENEQFF.

This sequence joins TRBV29-1 and TRBJ2-1; 7 bases match TRBD2. This CDR3 comprises 12 residues. The ends lost 2 bases at V and 12 bases at J; junction bases unmatched: 7. CDR1 is SQVTM and CDR2 is ANQGSEA in the germline V gene. The CDR3 DNA is TGCAGCGTTGAAAAAGCGGGAAGCTTGCAGTTCTTC. It is translated as CSVEKAGSLQFF.